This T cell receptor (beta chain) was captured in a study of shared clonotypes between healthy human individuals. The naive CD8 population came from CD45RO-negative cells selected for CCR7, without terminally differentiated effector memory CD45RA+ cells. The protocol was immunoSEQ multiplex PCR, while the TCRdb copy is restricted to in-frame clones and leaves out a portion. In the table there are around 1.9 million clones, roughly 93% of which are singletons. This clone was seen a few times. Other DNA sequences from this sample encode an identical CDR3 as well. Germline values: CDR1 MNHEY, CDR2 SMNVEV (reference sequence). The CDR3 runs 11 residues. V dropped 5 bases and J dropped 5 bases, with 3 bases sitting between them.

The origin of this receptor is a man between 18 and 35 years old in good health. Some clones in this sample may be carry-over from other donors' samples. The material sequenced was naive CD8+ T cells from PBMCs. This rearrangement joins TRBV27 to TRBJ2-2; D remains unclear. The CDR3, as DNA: TGTGCCAGCAGTGATACCGGGGAGCTGTTTTTT. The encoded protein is CASSDTGELFF.